This T cell receptor beta chain was recorded in a study of T cell therapy after organ transplantation. Across the whole study: T cells were expanded about two weeks with 30 CMV class I/II epitopes. Of around 10 patients, eight responded clinically and two did not. Study conclusions and caveats: Effects of concurrent antirejection and antiviral medications were not evaluable.

This clone occurred once. The antigen remains unidentified. Sequencing used immunoSEQ multiplex PCR; TCRdb keeps in-frame clones, though not all of them. The sample lists 2,000 to 2,500 clones; 70% to 80% were seen once. This CDR3 comprises 15 residues. Between the trimmed V and J ends, which lost 0 bases and 6 bases, there was a span of 11 bases. From germline, CDR1 is MNHNS and CDR2 SASEGT. J is TRBJ2-2 and V is TRBV6-1; D uncertain. This sample comprised CD8+ T cells from blood, obtained before autologous CMV-specific T cell therapy. The receptor's source is a human patient who had received a solid organ transplant and had CMV disease. For the CDR3, the DNA is TGTGCCAGCAGTGAAGCGTGGAAGGACGCCGGGGAGCTGTTTTTT. Amino acid sequence: CASSEAWKDAGELFF.